This TCR beta chain was profiled in a study of Ad26.COV2.S vaccination and SARS-CoV-2 variants. The CDR3 has 17 amino acids. The ends lost 5 bases at V and 3 bases at J; junction bases unmatched: 10. Germline CDR1 and CDR2: MNHNY and SVGAGI (reference sequence). Sequencing used immunoSEQ multiplex PCR; TCRdb keeps in-frame clones, though not all of them. Of over 400,000 clones listed, about 90% are singletons. Documented treatment: approximately 18 received Ad26.COV2.S at low or high dose, single or two shots; 5 received placebo; per-sample allocation not given. Collection of samples fell on day 63 after the first vaccine or placebo injection.

The chain links TRBV6-6 to TRBJ2-3; 11 bases are shared with TRBD2. This specimen was peripheral blood, taken in a trial of Ad26.COV2.S vaccine versus placebo. The TCR comes from a person between 18 and 60 years old who received the Ad26.COV2.S COVID-19 vaccine or a placebo. CDR3 loop: CASSLRLAGGKTDTQYF. In DNA form, the CDR3 reads TGTGCCAGCAGTCTTCGGCTAGCGGGAGGAAAAACAGATACGCAGTATTTT.